One and the same sample provided the 3 T cell receptor beta chains below, sequenced in a study of CD8 T cells in Susac syndrome (dated 2019 in TCRdb). Receptors were amplified or captured by the immunoSEQ multiplex PCR assay. RNA was extracted with the RNeasy kit and 0.5 to 1 ug was reverse transcribed using random hexamers. The public reads were reanalyzed by TCRdb: fastp trimming at Q25, MiXCR alignment, in-frame beta chains only. Each entry is one CDR3 protein sequence, shown with its most common DNA and genes. This sample gives nearly 200,000 distinct CDR3 sequences in total; 90% to 95% of them show up just once. Of the sample, roughly 0.088% falls within the top ten clones. Sequenced sample: CD4+ T cells from PBMCs. These receptors were collected from a human donor with multiple sclerosis.

The rearrangement uses TRBV6-1 and TRBJ2-7; D remains ambiguous. Germline CDR1 and CDR2: MNHNS and SASEGT. This CDR3 is 15 amino acids long. V was shortened by 4 bases and J by 7 bases, with 20 bases between the two germline ends. The CDR3 region has the DNA TGTGCCAGCAGTGCCCTCTCCAGGTCTAACGCTGAGCAGTACTTC. Protein: CASSALSRSNAEQYF.

The chain uses TRBV5-1 and TRBJ2-4, with D tentatively TRBD2 (6 bases). Germline CDR1 and CDR2: SGHRS and YFSETQ. Trimming shortened V by 3 bases and J by 15 bases, and 19 bases separated the two germline ends. The CDR3 is 13 amino acids. The CDR3 sequence is CASSSGDSRGMYF. The CDR3, as DNA: TGCGCCAGCAGCTCAGGCGACAGCCGGGGGATGTACTTC.

The chain links TRBV9 to TRBJ2-5; D call uncertain. Germline V CDR1 and CDR2: SGDLS, YYNGEE. V was shortened by 0 bases and J by 3 bases, with 12 bases between the two germline ends. This CDR3 comprises 15 residues. The CDR3 loop reads CASSVEPRPKETQYF. The CDR3 DNA sequence: TGTGCCAGCAGCGTAGAACCGAGACCGAAAGAGACCCAGTACTTC.